The following is a T cell receptor beta chain sequence with its context. Its antigen is currently unknown. This sample was taken from a study of T cell responses to AZD1222 COVID-19 vaccine. Findings and caveats of the study: Only a handful of people who got AZD1222 tested seropositive at baseline. Reports say nearly half of spike-specific TCRs go after unmutated variant regions.

The CDR3 contains 13 residues. Trimming removed 3 bases at V and 5 bases at J, with 10 bases between. Germline CDR1 LGHDT, CDR2 YNNKEL (reference sequence). Profiling relied on immunoSEQ multiplex PCR, and the TCRdb table lists in-frame clones only, not all of them. The data contain some 74,000 clones, 87% of them seen just once; the ten biggest clones take up 1.3%. The sequenced sample was peripheral blood, obtained 28 days after the second AZD1222 dose. The origin of this receptor is an adult who received the AZD1222 COVID-19 vaccine. The V call is TRBV3-1 (or the pseudogene TRBV3-2), the J call TRBJ1-1; D is possibly TRBD1 (5 bases). CDR3 sequence: CASSQGDRTEAFF. DNA of the CDR3: TGTGCCAGCAGCCAGGGGGATAGAACTGAAGCTTTCTTT.